The 18 T cell receptor beta chains given below trace back to one sample, sequenced in a study of CD8+ T cells in alopecia areata. Reverse transcribed after extraction, RNA yielded cDNA as the sequencing template. Produced via immunoSEQ multiplex PCR; TCRdb's table is partial and in-frame only. The table includes 200,000 or so clones, about three fifths detected once. Documented treatment: oral pan-JAK inhibitor, 5-10 mg twice daily. This sample comprised CD4+ T cells sorted from blood, obtained at week 24, from a patient treated with tofacitinib. The origin of the receptors is a human donor with alopecia areata.

The chain couples TRBV2 to TRBJ1-2; 7 bases fit TRBD1. This CDR3 has 10 amino acids. Germline loops: CDR1 SNHLY, CDR2 FYNNEI. The V and J ends lost 8 bases and 6 bases, in that order; junction bases with no gene match: 0. This CDR3 is CASGTDGYTF. CDR3 coding DNA: TGTGCCAGCGGGACAGATGGCTACACCTTC.

V gene TRBV19 combines with J gene TRBJ2-5, with 7 positions matching TRBD1. Germline-derived CDR1 and CDR2 are LNHDA and SQIVND (reference sequence). V shed 6 bases and J 5 bases; nucleotides not matched to a gene: 9. The length of the CDR3 is 14 residues. CDR3 region: CASSGHRGGETQYF. In nucleotides, the CDR3 is TGTGCCAGTAGCGGACACAGGGGCGGGGAGACCCAGTACTTC.

The chain couples TRBV27 to TRBJ2-3, with D uncertain. This CDR3 has 13 residues. V lost 7 bases and J 1 base, leaving 9 bases between the germline ends. Per germline, CDR1 MNHEY and CDR2 SMNVEV (reference sequence). CDR3 in DNA: TGTGCCAGCATTCTTATGGGCACAGATACGCAGTATTTT. Protein: CASILMGTDTQYF.

This clone was seen more than once but under ten times. CDR3 sequence: CASSSGPISPDGASGNTIYF. For the CDR3, the DNA is TGCGCCAGCAGCTCGGGACCGATCAGCCCCGATGGGGCCTCTGGAAACACCATATATTTT. The chain has TRBV5-1 and TRBJ1-3; weak D call: TRBD1 (5 bases). The CDR3 consists of 20 residues. V shed 3 bases and J shed 0 bases, with 25 bases lying between them. Germline V lookup: CDR1 SGHRS, CDR2 YFSETQ.

This clone was observed a handful of times. The J gene is TRBJ2-5, the V gene TRBV9, with D maybe TRBD2 (5 bases). The CDR3 loop spans 13 amino acids. CDR1 and CDR2 from the germline V gene are SGDLS and YYNGEE. V lost 6 bases, J lost 5 bases, and 14 bases lay in between. The chain's CDR3 is CASNRRGEETQYF. Here the CDR3 DNA reads TGTGCCAGCAACCGACGGGGAGAGGAGACCCAGTACTTC.

The chain joins TRBV11-2 to TRBJ2-7; D possibly corresponds to TRBD2 (6 bases). This CDR3 contains 14 residues. Trimming stripped 1 base from V and 3 bases from J, with 10 bases between. Looked up from germline, CDR1 is SGHAT and CDR2 is FQNNGV. The CDR3, as DNA: TGTGCCAGCAGCTTAGGCGGGGCCCTCTACGAGCAGTACTTC. It encodes CASSLGGALYEQYF.

This clone has only a few counts. The CDR3 region has the DNA TGCGCCAGCAGCGCCGGACAGGGGAATAACTATGGCTACACCTTC. This translates into CASSAGQGNNYGYTF. The rearrangement uses TRBV5-1 and TRBJ1-2; the match to TRBD1 covers 9 bases. The CDR3 extends over 15 amino acids. Germline CDR1 is SGHRS and CDR2 is YFSETQ. V lost 4 bases to trimming and J lost 1 base; unmatched junction nucleotides: 5.

The chain joins TRBV30 to TRBJ1-2; the match to TRBD1 covers 8 bases. Germline loops: CDR1 GTSNPN, CDR2 SVGIG (reference sequence). The CDR3 loop spans 13 amino acids. J gave up 8 bases and V 1 base, and 6 bases lay outside the gene matches. The CDR3 DNA is TGTGCCTGGAGTGCACAGGGGGTCGGCGGCTACACCTTC. As protein: CAWSAQGVGGYTF.

V and J are TRBV9 and TRBJ2-2; 9 nucleotides agree with TRBD1. V lost 0 bases to trimming and J lost 2 bases; unmatched junction nucleotides: 2. Germline V gives CDR1 SGDLS, CDR2 YYNGEE. This CDR3 is 16 amino acids long. CDR3 sequence reads: CASSVVGQGNTGELFF. The CDR3 region has the DNA TGTGCCAGCAGCGTAGTGGGACAGGGAAACACCGGGGAGCTGTTTTTT.

This clone was detected a few times. This sequence joins TRBV6-6 and TRBJ2-5; the D is unclear. The CDR3 is 14 amino acids. The ends were cut back, 2 bases at V and 8 bases at J, with 15 bases in the middle. Per the germline V gene, CDR1 is MNHNY and CDR2 is SVGAGI (reference sequence). The CDR3 nucleotides are TGTGCCAGCAGTTACCACGACCCAAAGAGTACCCAGTACTTC. Translation gives CASSYHDPKSTQYF.

The chain recombines TRBV5-1 with TRBJ1-1; D is unresolved. V lost 1 base to trimming and J lost 8 bases, with 15 bases between them. The CDR3 sequence is 14 residues long. The germline V gene has CDR1 SGHRS and CDR2 YFSETQ. The CDR3 region has the DNA TGCGCCAGCAGCTTGACAGTTAGGGCGGGGGAAGCTTTCTTT. It is translated as CASSLTVRAGEAFF. Filled out from reference TRBV5-1 and TRBJ1-1, the complete variable domain reads KAGVTQTPRYLIKTRGQQVTLSCSPISGHRSVSWYQQTPGQGLQFLFEYFSETQRNKGNFPGRFSGRQFSNSRSEMNVSTLELGDSALYLCASSLTVRAGEAFFGQGTRLTVV.

This rearrangement joins TRBV5-1 to TRBJ2-1, with 11 bases that match TRBD2. The CDR3 has 16 residues. Germline V CDR1 and CDR2: SGHRS, YFSETQ. Trimming at V came to 4 bases and at J to 6 bases, leaving 9 bases not matched to a gene. DNA for the CDR3: TGCGCCAGCAGCCCCGAGGCCCTAGCGGGAGGCAATGAGCAGTTCTTC. As protein: CASSPEALAGGNEQFF.

The chain combines TRBV6-5 with TRBJ2-3; D uncertain. With 5 bases removed from V and 4 bases from J, the gap between germline ends came to 10 bases. Germline values: CDR1 MNHEY, CDR2 SVGAGI. The CDR3 is 13 amino acids. CDR3 nucleotide sequence: TGTGCCAGCAGTCTCCCAGGAGCAGATACGCAGTATTTT. Translating it yields CASSLPGADTQYF.

V gene TRBV25-1 combines with J gene TRBJ2-5; the match to TRBD2 covers 9 bases. There are 15 residues in the CDR3. In germline, CDR1 is MGHDK, CDR2 SYGVNS. V lost 2 bases, J lost 5 bases, and 6 bases stayed unmatched. The CDR3 DNA reads as TGTGCCAGCAGTGAACCTAGCGGGAAATTGGAGACCCAGTACTTC. This encodes CASSEPSGKLETQYF.

The genes are TRBV10-3 and TRBJ1-1, with D uncertain. The CDR3 extends over 13 amino acids. V dropped 0 bases and J dropped 5 bases, with 7 bases sitting between them. Germline lookup yields CDR1 ENHRY and CDR2 SYGVKD. CDR3 sequence: CAISESSGTEAFF. The CDR3, as DNA: TGTGCCATCAGTGAGTCATCGGGTACTGAAGCTTTCTTT.

A word on this clone: The same CDR3 arises from other DNA sequences in this sample as well. The V call is TRBV30, the J call TRBJ1-5, with no clear D. V was pared by 3 bases and J by 3 bases, with 9 bases between. The length of the CDR3 is 13 residues. Germline assignment: CDR1 GTSNPN and CDR2 SVGIG (reference sequence). CDR3 sequence reads: CAWSGGDNQPQHF. DNA for the CDR3: TGTGCCTGGAGCGGTGGGGACAATCAGCCCCAGCATTTT.

The chain recombines TRBV25-1 with TRBJ1-1; D not certain. Germline CDR1 is MGHDK and CDR2 is SYGVNS. This CDR3 spans 14 amino acids. With 5 bases removed from V and 3 bases from J, the gap between germline ends came to 13 bases. The DNA for the CDR3 is TGTGCCAGCAGTAGTACCCAAAAGGACACTGAAGCTTTCTTT. It yields the protein CASSSTQKDTEAFF. The full variable domain, with the rest looked up from reference TRBV25-1 and TRBJ1-1, is EADIYQTPRYLVIGTGKKITLECSQTMGHDKMYWYQQDPGMELHLIHYSYGVNSTEKGDLSSESTVSRIRTEHFPLTLESARPSHTSQYLCASSSTQKDTEAFFGQGTRLTVV.

This clone was observed once. This chain uses TRBV5-6 with TRBJ1-5; 8 positions agree with TRBD1. With V trimmed by 4 bases and J by 3 bases, 3 bases remained unmatched. The CDR3 loop spans 14 amino acids. CDR1 is SGHDT and CDR2 is YYEEEE in the germline V gene. The CDR3 protein is CASSRGQVNQPQHF. The DNA of the CDR3 is TGTGCCAGCAGCAGGGGACAGGTCAATCAGCCCCAGCATTTT.